The clone carrying this T cell receptor beta chain is medium-sized by share. These data belong to a study of spatial heterogeneity in lung cancer. Overall study: The count of detected beta-chain sequences consistently exceeded that of alpha-chain sequences.

Time point in this sample: sample taken at primary tumor resection. Unsorted whole RNA from tumor, nontumor lung or frozen PBMC underwent sequencing. A total of approximately 75 untreated early-stage non-small cell lung cancer patients served as donors. TCR cDNA molecules were tagged individually, and each one carried a unique molecular identifier. Each CDR3 protein is one row after TCRdb ran MiXCR on the 5' RACE reads. Of 2,000 or so distinct CDR3 sequences listed, less than 20% are singletons. The CDR3 runs 14 residues. After removal of 6 bases from V and 3 bases from J, the junction contained 4 bases not matched to a gene. CDR1 is SEHNR and CDR2 is FQNEAQ in the germline V gene (reference sequence).

This sequence originates from a male donor with early-stage non-small cell lung cancer. The material was PBMCs, obtained at surgery. The gene calls are TRBV7-9 and TRBJ2-3; 9 bases line up with TRBD2. This chain's CDR3 is CASSPGLATDTQYF. CDR3 bases: TGTGCCAGCAGTCCGGGACTAGCTACAGATACGCAGTATTTT.